The 15 T cell receptor beta chains presented below share a single source sample, sequenced in a study of blood T cell repertoires in COVID-19. Profiling relied on immunoSEQ multiplex PCR, and the TCRdb table lists in-frame clones only, not all of them. The sample yields about 62,000 clones, 75% to 90% seen once. Sequencing input: peripheral blood. The receptors come from a woman aged 55-69 years with COVID-19, enrolled during active disease.

This clone was seen once. CDR3 in DNA: TGTGCCAGCAGCGTAGCTCGGTCCGGGGAGCTGTTTTTT. Its protein product is CASSVARSGELFF. The rearrangement links TRBV9 to TRBJ2-2; D is ambiguous. This CDR3 has 13 residues. V was shortened by 0 bases and J by 6 bases, with 6 bases between the two germline ends. Per germline, CDR1 SGDLS and CDR2 YYNGEE.

Regarding this clone: Mismatch with germline at one junction end may stem from a read error. The chain combines TRBV28 with TRBJ2-3, with 7 bases lining up with TRBD2. Germline assignment: CDR1 MDHEN and CDR2 SYDVKM. This CDR3 is built from 15 residues. The CDR3, as DNA: TGTGCCAGCAGTTTATTAGGCGGGAGCATAGATACGCAGTATTTT. It specifies CASSLLGGSIDTQYF.

This sequence joins TRBV6-5 and TRBJ1-4, with D uncertain. Germline V CDR1 and CDR2: MNHEY, SVGAGI. This CDR3 region has 13 residues. Trimming left V 3 bases short and J 7 bases short, with 9 bases between. This chain's CDR3 is CASSYRRGEKLFF. The CDR3 nucleotides are TGTGCCAGCAGTTATAGGAGAGGTGAAAAACTGTTTTTT.

Details on this clone: Compared with germline, one end of the junction differs, possibly owing to a read error. The chain uses TRBV7-7 and TRBJ2-1, with 14 nucleotides matching TRBD2. Germline lookup yields CDR1 SSHAT and CDR2 FNYEAQ (reference sequence). The CDR3 runs 16 residues. The CDR3 region is CASSSGLAGAYNEQFF. The CDR3 nucleotides read TGTGCTAGCAGCTCGGGACTAGCGGGAGCCTACAATGAGCAGTTCTTC.

The gene calls are TRBV14 and TRBJ2-3, with TRBD2 matching over 9 bases. This CDR3 is 16 amino acids long. CDR1 and CDR2 from the germline V gene are SGHDN and FVKESK. The V gene end was trimmed by 2 bases and the J gene end by 6 bases; junction bases not matched to a gene: 9. CDR3 residues: CASSQLRSGRGDTQYF. The DNA of the CDR3 is TGTGCCAGCAGCCAATTACGTAGCGGGAGAGGCGATACGCAGTATTTT.

This chain joins TRBV2 and TRBJ1-2; D is possibly TRBD1 (6 bases). Germline values: CDR1 SNHLY, CDR2 FYNNEI. Trimming left V 4 bases short and J 4 bases short, with 10 bases between. This CDR3 comprises 13 residues. Written as DNA, the CDR3 is TGTGCCAGCAGTGTACAGGGCGCCTATGGCTACACCTTC. As protein: CASSVQGAYGYTF.

The chain links TRBV6-5 to TRBJ1-5, with a weak D call TRBD1 (6 bases). The CDR3 has 13 residues. Trimming removed 5 bases at V and 7 bases at J, with 12 bases between. From germline, CDR1 is MNHEY and CDR2 SVGAGI. CDR3 nucleotides: TGTGCCAGCAGTCGGGGGGCACGCCAGCCCCAGCATTTT. The encoded protein is CASSRGARQPQHF.

The table lists this clone with a few counts. The rearrangement links TRBV27 to TRBJ2-7; 12 nucleotides line up with TRBD1. V trimming: 4 bases; J trimming: 5 bases; junction bases outside the gene matches: 3. The CDR3 sequence is 14 residues long. Germline V CDR1 and CDR2: MNHEY, SMNVEV (reference sequence). The CDR3 protein is CASSSGTGGHEQYF. CDR3 in DNA: TGTGCCAGCAGTTCCGGGACAGGGGGCCACGAGCAGTACTTC.

The CDR3 DNA reads TGCGCCAGCAGCGCGGACAGGGGCTACGAGCAGTACTTC. It encodes CASSADRGYEQYF. V usage is TRBV5-1 and J usage is TRBJ2-7; 9 bases align to TRBD1. Trimming at V came to 4 bases and at J to 3 bases, leaving 2 bases not matched to a gene. The germline V gene encodes CDR1 SGHRS and CDR2 YFSETQ. This CDR3 comprises 13 residues.

This rearrangement joins TRBV18 to TRBJ1-1; 8 nucleotides line up with TRBD1. Germline values: CDR1 KGHSH, CDR2 LQKENI. Trimming removed 3 bases from V and 8 bases from J; junction bases left unmatched: 2. The CDR3 is made up of 12 amino acids. The CDR3 is CASSPTGGEAFF. The CDR3 nucleotides are TGTGCCAGCTCACCCACAGGGGGGGAAGCTTTCTTT.

V and J are TRBV5-4 and TRBJ2-7; TRBD2 might be the D (6 bases). The ends were cut back, 4 bases at V and 3 bases at J, with 14 bases in the middle. The CDR3 runs 14 residues. Germline V gene data show CDR1 as SGHNT and CDR2 as YYREEE (reference sequence). CDR3 DNA sequence: TGTGCCAGCAGCACACCGGGACTTGACTACGAGCAGTACTTC. Its protein is CASSTPGLDYEQYF.

The chain recombines TRBV3-1 (or the pseudogene TRBV3-2) with TRBJ2-7; maybe TRBD2 (5 bases). Trimming cost V 1 base and J 0 bases, with 10 bases left between them. Germline V gives CDR1 LGHDT, CDR2 YNNKEL (reference sequence). The CDR3 covers 15 residues. CDR3 sequence reads: CASSQGSGFSYEQYF. DNA of the CDR3: TGTGCCAGCAGCCAAGGGTCGGGATTCTCCTACGAGCAGTACTTC.

This clone was counted only a few times. The V gene is TRBV5-1, the J gene TRBJ2-7; possible D gene TRBD1, 6 bases. The CDR3 contains 13 residues. Per germline, CDR1 SGHRS and CDR2 YFSETQ. The V end was cut by 4 bases, the J end by 2 bases, with 10 bases between. The DNA for the CDR3 is TGCGCCAGCAGCCCTAGGACAGCCTACGAGCAGTACTTC. It codes for CASSPRTAYEQYF.

V and J are TRBV7-2 and TRBJ2-1; D may be TRBD2 (5 bases). Germline V CDR1 and CDR2: SGHTA, FQGNSA. Deletions cut 1 base from V and 4 bases from J, with 17 bases between. The CDR3 is 17 residues long. As DNA, the CDR3 is TGTGCCAGCAGCTTAGAGGCTCGCGGGTTTCCGTACAATGAGCAGTTCTTC. This encodes CASSLEARGFPYNEQFF.

This clone occurred once. Distinct nucleotide sequences in the sample also encode this CDR3. The chain combines TRBV3-1 (or the pseudogene TRBV3-2) with TRBJ1-5, with a tentative D call TRBD1 (5 bases). Germline CDR1 and CDR2: LGHDT and YNNKEL (reference sequence). The germline V and J ends were trimmed by 4 bases and 2 bases, with 9 bases remaining between them. The CDR3 length is 14 residues. This chain's CDR3 is CASSPAGGNQPQHF. The CDR3 DNA sequence: TGTGCCAGCAGCCCGGCGGGGGGCAATCAGCCCCAGCATTTT.